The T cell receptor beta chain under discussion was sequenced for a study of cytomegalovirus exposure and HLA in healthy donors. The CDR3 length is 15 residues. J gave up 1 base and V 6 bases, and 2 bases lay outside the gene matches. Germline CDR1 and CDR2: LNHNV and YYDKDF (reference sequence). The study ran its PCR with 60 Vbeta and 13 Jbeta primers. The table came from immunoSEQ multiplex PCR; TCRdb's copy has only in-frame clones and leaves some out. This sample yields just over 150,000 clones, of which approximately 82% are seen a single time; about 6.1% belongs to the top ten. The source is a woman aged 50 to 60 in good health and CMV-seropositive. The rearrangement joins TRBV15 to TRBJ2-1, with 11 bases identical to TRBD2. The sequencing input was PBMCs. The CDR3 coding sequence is TGTGCCACCAGTCGGACTAGCGGGTCCTACAATGAGCAGTTCTTC. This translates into CATSRTSGSYNEQFF.